The 28 T cell receptor beta chains in this list originate from one sample, sequenced in a study of cytomegalovirus exposure and HLA in healthy donors. The study ran its PCR with 60 Vbeta and 13 Jbeta primers. TCRdb's table, derived via immunoSEQ multiplex PCR, lists solely in-frame clones and lacks some. The repertoire holds roughly 77,000 clones, with roughly 80% as singletons. The source material was PBMCs. These receptors were obtained from a man aged 40-50 years in good health and CMV-seronegative.

The chain joins TRBV9 to TRBJ1-2; D is possibly TRBD1 (5 bases). Trimming removed 0 bases from V and 4 bases from J, with 13 bases in between. Germline-derived CDR1 and CDR2 are SGDLS and YYNGEE. There are 15 residues in the CDR3. For the CDR3, the DNA is TGTGCCAGCAGCGTAGGGCAGGGATCATTCTATGGCTACACCTTC. Its protein is CASSVGQGSFYGYTF. The whole variable domain, remainder taken from reference TRBV9 and TRBJ1-2, is DSGVTQTPKHLITATGQRVTLRCSPRSGDLSVYWYQQSLDQGLQFLIQYYNGEERAKGNILERFSAQQFPDLHSELNLSSLELGDSALYFCASSVGQGSFYGYTFGSGTRLTVV.

The genes are TRBV6-5 and TRBJ2-7, with 8 bases that match TRBD1. Germline V lookup: CDR1 MNHEY, CDR2 SVGAGI. This CDR3 comprises 15 residues. V was pared by 6 bases and J by 4 bases, with 11 bases of the junction left unmatched. This CDR3 reads CASRTTGAAFYEQYF. DNA for the CDR3: TGTGCCAGCAGGACGACAGGGGCTGCCTTTTACGAGCAGTACTTC.

CDR3 sequence (DNA): TGTGCCAGCAGCGTTACTAGCGGGAGGGGGGTAGAGACCCAGTACTTC. Protein: CASSVTSGRGVETQYF. This chain joins TRBV9 and TRBJ2-5, with 13 bases identical to TRBD2. Per the germline V gene, CDR1 is SGDLS and CDR2 is YYNGEE. V lost 2 bases to trimming and J lost 4 bases; unmatched junction nucleotides: 5. This CDR3 region has 16 residues.

J is TRBJ2-7 and V is TRBV11-3; no definite D call. Germline-derived CDR1 and CDR2 are SGHNT and YENEEA. The CDR3 has 14 amino acids. Trimming cost V 5 bases and J 4 bases, with 15 bases left between them. This chain's CDR3 is CASSRTPTTYEQYF. In nucleotides, the CDR3 is TGTGCCAGCAGCCGCACCCCGACGACTTACGAGCAGTACTTC.

V gene TRBV29-1 combines with J gene TRBJ2-4, with D maybe TRBD1 (6 bases). Trimming took off 7 bases at V and 3 bases at J, with 16 bases between the two ends. Looked up from germline, CDR1 is SQVTM and CDR2 is ANQGSEA. This CDR3 region has 14 residues. CDR3 nucleotides: TGCAGCGCCGGGACAACCCTAGGCAAAAACATTCAGTACTTC. This codes for CSAGTTLGKNIQYF.

Remarks on this clone: One junction end does not reproduce the germline sequence, and a read error may be involved. The chain employs TRBV6-5 and TRBJ1-4; TRBD1 agrees at 8 bases. The CDR3 runs to 15 residues. The germline CDR1 and CDR2 sequences are MNHEY and SVGAGI. For the CDR3, the DNA is TGTGCCAACAGTTCCCGGACAGGGTATAATGAAAAACTGTTTTTT. It codes for CANSSRTGYNEKLFF.

This chain uses TRBV10-1 with TRBJ2-3, with TRBD2 identical over 8 bases. Germline values: CDR1 WNHNN, CDR2 SYGVQD (reference sequence). This CDR3 has 14 residues. V lost 9 bases to trimming and J lost 6 bases; unmatched junction nucleotides: 11. In DNA form, the CDR3 reads TGCGCCAGGGGGAGCGGGAGTGAGAGGGATACGCAGTATTTT. It encodes CARGSGSERDTQYF.

The gene calls are TRBV18 and TRBJ2-7; 7 positions match TRBD1. From germline, CDR1 is KGHSH and CDR2 LQKENI. The junction had 5 bases not matched to a gene; V was cut back by 2 bases and J by 4 bases. This CDR3 is 14 amino acids long. CDR3 sequence reads: CASSPKGAEYEQYF. CDR3 bases: TGTGCCAGCTCACCAAAGGGGGCGGAATACGAGCAGTACTTC.

V and J are TRBV27 and TRBJ2-5; 9 bases align to TRBD2. V lost 6 bases and J lost 4; bases outside the gene matches: 6. Looked up from germline, CDR1 is MNHEY and CDR2 is SMNVEV (reference sequence). The CDR3 consists of 14 residues. The CDR3 loop reads CASRGLASTETQYF. CDR3 DNA sequence: TGTGCCAGCAGGGGACTAGCCTCGACAGAGACCCAGTACTTC.

This clone showed up just once. The rearrangement links TRBV13 to TRBJ2-7, with 7 bases fitting TRBD2. CDR3 length: 14 amino acids. Trimming took 5 bases from V and 7 from J; bases not matched to a gene: 11. CDR1 and CDR2 from the germline V gene are PRHDT and FYEKMQ (reference sequence). In DNA form, the CDR3 reads TGTGCCAGCAGCCGGCCGGGACTACCGTCAGAGCAGTACTTC. Its protein is CASSRPGLPSEQYF.

In its sample, this clone was seen once. The chain has TRBV6-5 and TRBJ2-1, with D perhaps matching TRBD1 (5 bases). The CDR3 runs 15 residues. The germline CDR1 and CDR2 sequences are MNHEY and SVGAGI. Trimming removed 6 bases at V and 4 bases at J, with 16 bases between. CDR3 region: CASSPGQVIYNEQFF. The DNA for the CDR3 is TGTGCCAGCAGCCCAGGACAAGTAATATACAATGAGCAGTTCTTC.

The chain links TRBV5-4 to TRBJ1-2, with D perhaps TRBD1 (5 bases). Germline V gives CDR1 SGHNT, CDR2 YYREEE (reference sequence). The CDR3 is 15 residues long. V lost 0 bases, J lost 8 bases, and 17 bases lay in between. The CDR3 bases are TGTGCCAGCAGCTTGGGTGGAGGGGAATTGTACGGCTACACCTTC. It codes for CASSLGGGELYGYTF.

The chain recombines TRBV21-1 with TRBJ1-2; TRBD1, the D gene given by the table, was not confirmed from the DNA. TRBV21-1 is classified as a pseudogene. This CDR3 has 14 amino acids. CDR3 residues: CASRGGQGGYGYTF. The CDR3 coding sequence is TGTGCCAGCCGCGGTGGACAGGGCGGCTATGGCTACACCTTC.

V is TRBV19 and J is TRBJ2-7, with TRBD2 matching 9 bases. CDR3 length: 15 residues. Germline loops: CDR1 LNHDA, CDR2 SQIVND (reference sequence). With V trimmed by 6 bases and J by 4 bases, 10 bases remained unmatched. The CDR3 region has the DNA TGTGCCAGTAGCGCCGCAGCTAGCGGGGTATACGAGCAGTACTTC. This translates into CASSAAASGVYEQYF.

This chain connects TRBV2 to TRBJ1-2, with 10 bases matching TRBD1. The V segment lost 8 bases and the J segment 4 bases; nucleotides outside the gene matches: 13. The CDR3 is 16 amino acids. Germline assignment: CDR1 SNHLY and CDR2 FYNNEI. The CDR3 protein is CASGTGVGYGFYGYTF. CDR3 nucleotide sequence: TGTGCCAGCGGGACAGGGGTCGGCTATGGGTTCTATGGCTACACCTTC.

The genes are TRBV29-1 and TRBJ2-7, with TRBD1 matching 7 bases. Germline CDR1 SQVTM, CDR2 ANQGSEA. Unmatched junction bases numbered 9, after V lost 7 bases and J lost 3 bases. The CDR3 runs 13 residues. The CDR3 coding sequence is TGCAGCGGCGTGAGTAGGGACAGCTACGAGCAGTACTTC. Protein product: CSGVSRDSYEQYF.

The chain is built from TRBV28 and TRBJ1-2; TRBD1 is a possible D gene (5 bases). V shed 3 bases and J shed 6 bases, with 17 bases lying between them. The CDR3 is 15 amino acids. Germline V gene data show CDR1 as MDHEN and CDR2 as SYDVKM. The CDR3 DNA reads as TGTGCCAGCAGTTTCCCAGGGAGGGTAAGGGATGGCTACACCTTC. This encodes CASSFPGRVRDGYTF.

This chain links TRBV25-1 with TRBJ2-2; no clear D gene. V was cut by 0 bases and J by 10 bases, with 15 bases left in between. The germline CDR1 and CDR2 sequences are MGHDK and SYGVNS. This CDR3 contains 15 residues. The CDR3 DNA sequence: TGTGCCAGCAGTGAATACGGGTCCCGGTTTGAGGAGCTGTTTTTT. Amino acid sequence: CASSEYGSRFEELFF.

The chain couples TRBV18 to TRBJ2-7; D is perhaps TRBD1 (6 bases). Trimming took 4 bases from V and 6 from J, leaving 10 bases between them. The CDR3 extends over 12 amino acids. CDR1 KGHSH and CDR2 LQKENI come from the germline V gene. CDR3 in amino acids: CASSQDRSEQYF. CDR3 coding DNA: TGTGCCAGCTCACAGGACAGATCCGAGCAGTACTTC.

This clone was seen only a few times. This chain uses TRBV25-1 with TRBJ1-1; 7 positions match TRBD1. The germline gives CDR1 MGHDK, CDR2 SYGVNS. With V trimmed by 4 bases and J by 8 bases, 4 bases remained unmatched. The CDR3 runs to 12 residues. CDR3 sequence (DNA): TGTGCCAGCAGTGCAACAGGGGCAGAAGCTTTCTTT. Its protein is CASSATGAEAFF.

V usage is TRBV20-1 and J usage is TRBJ2-7; unclear D gene. V lost 5 bases and J 2 bases, leaving 7 bases between the germline ends. The CDR3 consists of 11 residues. CDR1 is DFQATT and CDR2 is SNEGSKA in the germline V gene (reference sequence). The CDR3 nucleotides are TGCAGTGCTCCTAAAACCTACGAGCAGTACTTC. It translates to CSAPKTYEQYF.

The J gene is TRBJ2-7, the V gene TRBV19; D gene uncertain. Germline values: CDR1 LNHDA, CDR2 SQIVND (reference sequence). V was pared by 0 bases and J by 2 bases, with 8 bases between. CDR3 size: 14 residues. CDR3 nucleotide sequence: TGTGCCAGTAGTATAGATGGGCCCCCCTACGAGCAGTACTTC. It yields the protein CASSIDGPPYEQYF.

CDR3 nucleotide sequence: TGCGCCAGCAGCCGTGAGACTAGCGGGAGTGGGGTCAATGAGCAGTTCTTC. Its protein is CASSRETSGSGVNEQFF. The chain is built from TRBV5-1 and TRBJ2-1; 12 bases align to TRBD2. The CDR3 sequence is 17 residues long. The V and J ends lost 4 bases and 6 bases, in that order; junction bases with no gene match: 11. Germline-derived CDR1 and CDR2 are SGHRS and YFSETQ.

The V and J genes are TRBV28 and TRBJ2-1; D unclear. Trimming removed 5 bases from V and 6 bases from J, with 8 bases in between. Germline V gene sequence: CDR1 MDHEN, CDR2 SYDVKM. This CDR3 is 12 amino acids long. The CDR3 DNA reads TGTGCCAGCAGTCTCCTTATCAATGAGCAGTTCTTC. It translates to CASSLLINEQFF.

This clone has only a few counts. The J gene is TRBJ1-3, the V gene TRBV4-2; TRBD1 matches 9 bases. J gave up 5 bases and V 0 bases, and 20 bases lay outside the gene matches. The CDR3 extends over 21 amino acids. In germline, CDR1 is LGHNA, CDR2 YNFKEQ. The CDR3 nucleotides read TGTGCCAGCAGCCAAGAAGTATATACAGGGGGCTCCGGTAGCCTAAGAAACACCATATATTTT. It encodes CASSQEVYTGGSGSLRNTIYF.

The J gene is TRBJ2-7, the V gene TRBV27; 10 nucleotides line up with TRBD2. The germline CDR1 and CDR2 sequences are MNHEY and SMNVEV (reference sequence). The CDR3 runs to 15 residues. V lost 6 bases and J lost 2; bases outside the gene matches: 7. The CDR3 region is CASSGSGRGTYEQYF. The CDR3 DNA sequence: TGTGCCAGCAGCGGGAGCGGGAGGGGTACCTACGAGCAGTACTTC.

The chain recombines TRBV30 with TRBJ1-5, with TRBD1 matching 8 bases. Looked up from germline, CDR1 is GTSNPN and CDR2 is SVGIG (reference sequence). V gave up 5 bases and J gave up 6 bases; unmatched junction bases: 3. The length of the CDR3 is 12 residues. The CDR3 sequence: CAWDRGGQPQHF. CDR3 DNA: TGTGCCTGGGACAGGGGCGGTCAGCCCCAGCATTTT.

The genes are TRBV28 and TRBJ2-3, with 10 positions matching TRBD2. This CDR3 spans 18 amino acids. Looked up from germline, CDR1 is MDHEN and CDR2 is SYDVKM. Germline trimming cut 6 bases from V and 2 bases from J; bases unmatched to any gene: 14. This CDR3 is CASSLAGGGVRVTDTQYF. CDR3 nucleotide sequence: TGTGCCAGCAGCTTAGCGGGGGGTGGGGTTAGGGTCACAGATACGCAGTATTTT.